This T cell receptor (beta chain) stems from a study of HIV-infected children after antiretroviral therapy interruption. Indicated treatment: PENTA 11 planned treatment interruption arm or continuous ART arm. From thawed PBMCs, naive CD4+ CD45RA+ CD45RO- T cells were sorted. Unique molecular identifiers were included in an RNA-based 3' RACE TCR library. TCRdb used MiXCR to reprocess the 3' RACE reads, holding one entry per CDR3 protein. The sample includes approximately 96,000 distinct CDR3 sequences, 6% to 8.5% of them seen just once. V gave up 6 bases and J gave up 3 bases, with 8 bases separating them. The CDR3 covers 12 residues. Germline assignment: CDR1 SGHTA and CDR2 FQGNSA. Ten or more counts support this clonotype.

Sequencing used CD45RA+ CD4+ T cells from PBMCs, pooled from several time points, obtained from a donor given antiretroviral therapy, either interrupted or continuous. Subset specified: naive CD4+ CD45RA+ CD45RO- T cells. V gene TRBV7-2 combines with J gene TRBJ1-2, with D tentatively TRBD1 (5 bases). The TCR comes from a pool of human donors with HIV. CDR3 residues: CASRQTDYGYTF. In DNA, the CDR3 is TGTGCCAGCAGACAGACAGACTATGGCTACACCTTC. The complete variable domain, with remaining parts taken from reference TRBV7-2 and TRBJ1-2, reads GAGVSQSPSNKVTEKGKDVELRCDPISGHTALYWYRQSLGQGLEFLIYFQGNSAPDKSGLPSDRFSAERTGGSVSTLTIQRTQQEDSAVYLCASRQTDYGYTFGSGTRLTVV.